This paragraph reports one T cell receptor beta chain. Its antigen is as yet unknown. Using immunoSEQ multiplex PCR, the repertoire was profiled, and TCRdb retains in-frame clones only, with some absent. The sample includes 24,000 or so clones, 70% to 80% of them seen just once. The data derive from a study of PD-1 blockade in classical Hodgkin lymphoma. Study summary: Patients were treated with nivolumab at 3 mg/kg, and this was given intravenously every 2 weeks.

CDR3 size: 16 residues. Germline V gene sequence: CDR1 SGHRS, CDR2 YFSETQ. V gave up 0 bases and J gave up 0 bases; unmatched junction bases: 5. Study-wide results and limits: Differences between repertoires have undefined causes, possibly disease activity or prior therapy. Patients newly diagnosed and complete responders had comparable baseline diversity. TCR diversity in CD4+, not CD8+, cells rose significantly by C4D1.

Each patient experienced a relapse that followed autologous stem cell transplantation, and brentuximab vedotin exposure varied. Sequencing used peripheral blood mononuclear cells (PBMCs), obtained before the second cycle of nivolumab. The source of this sequence is a human donor with classical Hodgkin lymphoma. This sequence joins TRBV5-1 and TRBJ2-7; 8 nucleotides align to TRBD1. CDR3 sequence: CASSLGQGSSSYEQYF. The CDR3 nucleotides read TGCGCCAGCAGCTTGGGACAGGGGTCGAGCTCCTACGAGCAGTACTTC.